The clone carrying this TCR beta chain has ten or more counts. Its antigen is as yet unknown. This sample stems from a study of breast tumors, draining lymph nodes, adjacent tissues. Overall study findings and caveats: Tumor TCR diversity was below lymph nodes but above nontumor tissue.

V lost 5 bases, J lost 3 bases, and 16 bases lay in between. Germline CDR1 and CDR2: MGHDK and SYGVNS. The CDR3 totals 15 residues. Samples came from axillary lymph nodes draining the breast cancer. TCRdb reanalysed the multiplex PCR reads using MiXCR and keeps one entry per CDR3 protein. The top ten hold around 2.5% of the sample, which has under 85,000 distinct CDR3 sequences, roughly a fifth seen once. This sequence was found in a female donor with breast cancer. Some clones in this sample may be carry-over from other donors' samples. Material: axillary lymph node tissue. The chain uses TRBV25-1 and TRBJ1-2, with D possibly TRBD1 on 6 matching bases. The CDR3 DNA reads as TGTGCCAGCAGTCAACAGGGCCCTGGGGACTATGGCTACACCTTC. It codes for CASSQQGPGDYGYTF.